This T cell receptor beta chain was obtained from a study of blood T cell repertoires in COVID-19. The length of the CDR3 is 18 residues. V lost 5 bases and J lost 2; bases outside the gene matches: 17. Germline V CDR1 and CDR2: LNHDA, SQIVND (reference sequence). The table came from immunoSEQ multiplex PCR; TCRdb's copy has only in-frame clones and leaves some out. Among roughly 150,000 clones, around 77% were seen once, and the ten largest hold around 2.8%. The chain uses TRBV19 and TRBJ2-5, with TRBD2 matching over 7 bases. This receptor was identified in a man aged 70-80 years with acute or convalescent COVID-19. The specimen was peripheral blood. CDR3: CASSPRGAGVLRQETQYF. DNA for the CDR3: TGTGCCAGTAGTCCCCGGGGTGCGGGAGTCCTGAGGCAAGAGACCCAGTACTTC.